These 5 T cell receptor beta chains were sequenced from one sample in a study of radiotherapy plus CTLA-4 blockade in lung cancer. The repertoire was sequenced with immunoSEQ multiplex PCR; TCRdb's copy has only in-frame clones and lacks some. Altogether over 60,000 clones are present, about nine tenths being singletons, with the ten largest covering over 35%. The sample was peripheral blood, taken from a patient treated with radiotherapy plus ipilimumab. Receptors originate from a human donor with non-small cell lung cancer that progressed on radiotherapy plus ipilimumab.

V and J are TRBV30 and TRBJ2-1; possibly TRBD2 for D (5 bases). Trimming left V 5 bases short and J 6 bases short, with 11 bases between. The length of the CDR3 is 12 residues. Germline V CDR1 and CDR2: GTSNPN, SVGIG (reference sequence). The CDR3 DNA follows: TGTGCCTGGGGGGAACTAGGCAATGAGCAGTTCTTC. This encodes CAWGELGNEQFF. The full variable domain, with the rest looked up from reference TRBV30 and TRBJ2-1, is SQTIHQWPATLVQPVGSPLSLECTVEGTSNPNLYWYRQAAGRGLQLLFYSVGIGQISSEVPQNLSASRPQDRQFILSSKKLLLSDSGFYLCAWGELGNEQFFGPGTRLTVL.

In DNA form, the CDR3 reads TGTGCCAGCAGTGAACGGCAGGGGGCCACAGATACGCAGTATTTT. It translates to CASSERQGATDTQYF. J is TRBJ2-3 and V is TRBV2; 8 nucleotides match TRBD1. The CDR3 runs to 15 residues. CDR1 and CDR2 from the germline V gene are SNHLY and FYNNEI. J gave up 2 bases and V 2 bases, and 3 bases lay outside the gene matches.

This rearrangement joins TRBV19 to TRBJ1-5, with 12 bases lining up with TRBD1. The CDR3 consists of 15 residues. Germline assignment: CDR1 LNHDA and CDR2 SQIVND (reference sequence). V lost 7 bases, J lost 5 bases, and 6 bases stayed unmatched. CDR3 in amino acids: CASTPGQGADQPQHF. The CDR3 DNA reads as TGTGCCAGTACCCCGGGACAGGGGGCCGATCAGCCCCAGCATTTT. The variable domain in full, with the rest retrieved from reference TRBV19 and TRBJ1-5, is DGGITQSPKYLFRKEGQNVTLSCEQNLNHDAMYWYRQDPGQGLRLIYYSQIVNDFQKGDIAEGYSVSREKKESFPLTVTSAQKNPTAFYLCASTPGQGADQPQHFGDGTRLSIL.

This chain joins TRBV5-4 and TRBJ2-2; D is possibly TRBD1 (6 bases). Germline V gives CDR1 SGHNT, CDR2 YYREEE (reference sequence). The CDR3 spans 16 residues. Trimming stripped 0 bases from V and 1 base from J, with 10 bases between. CDR3 in DNA: TGTGCCAGCAGCTTGGCTACAGGGAAGAACACCGGGGAGCTGTTTTTT. Encoded protein: CASSLATGKNTGELFF. Full variable domain (rest looked up from reference TRBV5-4 and TRBJ2-2): ETGVTQSPTHLIKTRGQQVTLRCSSQSGHNTVSWYQQALGQGPQFIFQYYREEENGRGNFPPRFSGLQFPNYSSELNVNALELDDSALYLCASSLATGKNTGELFFGEGSRLTVL.

CDR3 DNA sequence: TGTGCCAGCAGGCCACAGGGGACTGAAGCTTTCTTT. Translating it yields CASRPQGTEAFF. V and J are TRBV7-2 and TRBJ1-1; 7 nucleotides agree with TRBD1. This CDR3 is 12 amino acids long. With V trimmed by 6 bases and J by 5 bases, 3 bases remained unmatched. Germline assignment: CDR1 SGHTA and CDR2 FQGNSA.